A single sample gave rise to the 24 T cell receptor beta chains below, sequenced in a study of breast tumors, draining lymph nodes, adjacent tissues. One entry per CDR3 protein results from TCRdb running MiXCR on the multiplex PCR reads. This table has approximately 230,000 distinct CDR3 sequences, less than 40% appearing once. Samples came from axillary lymph nodes draining the breast cancer. The sample taken for sequencing was axillary lymph node tissue. The receptors originated from a female donor with breast cancer. Some clones in this sample may be carry-over from other donors' samples.

This clonotype came up many times. This sequence joins TRBV4-2 and TRBJ2-1, with D possibly being TRBD2 (5 bases). This CDR3 region has 13 residues. Germline loops: CDR1 LGHNA, CDR2 YNFKEQ. The germline V and J ends were trimmed by 0 bases and 8 bases, with 8 bases remaining between them. The CDR3 DNA reads TGTGCCAGCAGCCAAGAAGGAGGACATGAGCAGTTCTTC. Residues: CASSQEGGHEQFF.

The table lists this clonotype with a few counts. The chain joins TRBV7-9 to TRBJ1-2; 11 positions agree with TRBD1. CDR3 size: 15 residues. The germline CDR1 and CDR2 sequences are SEHNR and FQNEAQ (reference sequence). V lost 5 bases and J lost 8; bases outside the gene matches: 10. As DNA, the CDR3 is TGTGCCAGCAGCGTCTTACACCGGGACAGGGGGGGCTACACCTTC. The encoded protein is CASSVLHRDRGGYTF.

V gene TRBV20-1 combines with J gene TRBJ2-7; TRBD1 aligns across 8 bases. Germline V gene data show CDR1 as DFQATT and CDR2 as SNEGSKA (reference sequence). This CDR3 is 14 amino acids long. Trimming cost V 6 bases and J 5 bases; bases outside gene matches: 12. The CDR3 sequence: CSAAATGVGNEQYF. In DNA form, the CDR3 reads TGCAGTGCCGCCGCGACAGGGGTGGGTAACGAGCAGTACTTC.

This clonotype was counted at least ten times. This sequence joins TRBV2 and TRBJ2-7, with 7 bases fitting TRBD2. Germline V gene lookup returns CDR1 SNHLY and CDR2 FYNNEI. This CDR3 is 14 amino acids long. Trimming took 4 bases from V and 2 from J; bases not matched to a gene: 5. CDR3 in DNA: TGTGCCAGCAGTGTCGGCGGGAGAGCCTACGAGCAGTACTTC. It is translated as CASSVGGRAYEQYF.

The chain combines TRBV2 with TRBJ1-6, with a possible D match to TRBD1 (6 bases). The CDR3 totals 15 residues. V dropped 7 bases and J dropped 8 bases, with 18 bases sitting between them. The germline V gene encodes CDR1 SNHLY and CDR2 FYNNEI. CDR3 in DNA: TGTGCCAGCACGTGGGCGCGGGGGGCTCATTCACCCCTCCACTTT. As protein: CASTWARGAHSPLHF.

Many counts were recorded for this clonotype. The chain's CDR3 is CASSQVGGAIQETQYF. In nucleotides, the CDR3 is TGCGCCAGCAGCCAAGTGGGAGGGGCAATCCAAGAGACCCAGTACTTC. The chain is built from TRBV4-1 and TRBJ2-5, with 7 bases matching TRBD2. This CDR3 has 16 residues. Germline V gives CDR1 MGHRA, CDR2 YSYEKL. V trimming: 1 base; J trimming: 1 base; junction bases outside the gene matches: 6.

On this clonotype itself: Given a much more abundant clone one base away, this may be a read error. This chain connects TRBV19 to TRBJ2-1, with TRBD2 matching 8 bases. CDR1 is LNHDA and CDR2 is SQIVND in the germline V gene (reference sequence). There are 14 residues in the CDR3. For the CDR3, the DNA is TGTGCCAGTAGTCCCACTAGCGGCTTTCCTGAGCAGCTCTTC. Amino acid sequence: CASSPTSGFPEQLF.

This clonotype has a single count. The chain joins TRBV7-9 to TRBJ1-3; D might be TRBD1 (6 bases). The CDR3 is 16 amino acids. Germline loops: CDR1 SEHNR, CDR2 FQNEAQ (reference sequence). V was trimmed by 4 bases and J by 4 bases, leaving 17 bases between them. CDR3 amino acids: CASSWGAGAVGNTIYF. The CDR3 region has the DNA TGTGCCAGCAGCTGGGGGGCAGGGGCGGTCGGAAACACCATATATTTT.

This clonotype was picked up a small number of times. The J gene is TRBJ2-1, the V gene TRBV7-9, with 9 positions matching TRBD1. Unmatched junction bases numbered 10, after V lost 1 base and J lost 3 bases. CDR1 is SEHNR and CDR2 is FQNEAQ in the germline V gene (reference sequence). The CDR3 loop spans 18 amino acids. CDR3 sequence reads: CASSLESGQGGGYNEQFF. CDR3 DNA: TGTGCCAGCAGCTTAGAGTCGGGACAGGGAGGCGGCTACAATGAGCAGTTCTTC.

The chain employs TRBV25-1 and TRBJ2-7, with D uncertain. Trimming left V 1 base short and J 5 bases short, with 12 bases between. Germline CDR1 MGHDK, CDR2 SYGVNS. This CDR3 contains 14 residues. Here the CDR3 reads CASSEWSPNHEQYF. CDR3 coding DNA: TGTGCCAGCAGTGAATGGAGCCCCAACCACGAGCAGTACTTC.

The table lists this clonotype with many counts. The rearrangement links TRBV11-2 to TRBJ2-5; D remains ambiguous. This CDR3 contains 13 residues. Germline assignment: CDR1 SGHAT and CDR2 FQNNGV. V was shortened by 4 bases and J by 2 bases, with 8 bases between the two germline ends. CDR3 amino acids: CASSYKTQETQYF. CDR3 coding DNA: TGTGCCAGCAGCTATAAAACGCAAGAGACCCAGTACTTC.

This clonotype came up many times. The chain joins TRBV20-1 to TRBJ2-5, with D possibly matching TRBD1 (5 bases). V was cut by 5 bases and J by 2 bases, with 9 bases left in between. Germline V gene data show CDR1 as DFQATT and CDR2 as SNEGSKA (reference sequence). The CDR3 covers 12 residues. The CDR3 bases are TGCAGTGCTCAACAGGTACAAGAGACCCAGTACTTC. This codes for CSAQQVQETQYF.

This chain uses TRBV20-1 with TRBJ1-5; possible D gene TRBD1, 5 bases. The CDR3 length is 13 residues. Per the germline V gene, CDR1 is DFQATT and CDR2 is SNEGSKA (reference sequence). V was trimmed by 5 bases and J by 10 bases, leaving 18 bases between them. CDR3 amino acids: CSAGSGGIFPQHF. The DNA for the CDR3 is TGCAGTGCTGGGTCCGGGGGGATATTTCCCCAGCATTTT.

This clonotype was seen only a few times. Possible read error: a much larger clone is one base away. The chain has TRBV6-6 and TRBJ1-6, with a tentative D call TRBD1 (6 bases). The germline V gene has CDR1 MNHNY and CDR2 SVGAGI (reference sequence). V lost 6 bases, J lost 5 bases, and 14 bases lay in between. The CDR3 spans 15 residues. The CDR3 sequence: CASSRGRQDNSPLHF. CDR3 nucleotides: TGTGCCAGCAGCCGGGGAAGACAGGATAATTCACCCCTCCACTTT.

There are many counts of this clonotype. V usage is TRBV10-3 and J usage is TRBJ2-1; a possible D gene is TRBD1 (7 bases). Germline V gene data show CDR1 as ENHRY and CDR2 as SYGVKD. The V end was cut by 6 bases, the J end by 5 bases, with 17 bases between. CDR3 size: 15 residues. As DNA, the CDR3 is TGTGCCATCAGGGGGTCCAGGGGGGACAACAATGAGCAGTTCTTC. It translates to CAIRGSRGDNNEQFF.

The chain is built from TRBV20-1 and TRBJ1-1; D unclear. CDR3 size: 14 residues. The germline V gene has CDR1 DFQATT and CDR2 SNEGSKA (reference sequence). With 5 bases removed from V and 0 bases from J, the gap between germline ends came to 13 bases. CDR3 in amino acids: CSAAWGGLNTEAFF. CDR3 bases: TGCAGTGCTGCCTGGGGAGGTCTGAACACTGAAGCTTTCTTT.

V usage is TRBV11-2 and J usage is TRBJ2-2, with D perhaps matching TRBD1 or TRBD2 (5 bases each). The CDR3 loop spans 12 amino acids. Trimming removed 5 bases at V and 8 bases at J, with 9 bases between. The V gene's germline CDR1 is SGHAT and CDR2 FQNNGV. Written as DNA, the CDR3 is TGTGCCAGCAGCCGGGGCTCGGGGGAGCTGTTTTTT. Translating it yields CASSRGSGELFF.

The chain is built from TRBV9 and TRBJ2-3, with D possibly called TRBD1 or TRBD2 (5 bases each). The V and J ends lost 4 bases and 2 bases respectively, with 14 bases between them. The CDR3 runs to 15 residues. Germline CDR1 is SGDLS and CDR2 is YYNGEE. The CDR3 loop is CASSTRDPFTDTQYF. As DNA, the CDR3 is TGTGCCAGCAGCACCCGGGACCCATTCACAGATACGCAGTATTTT.

This clonotype appeared a few times. V usage is TRBV28 and J usage is TRBJ2-7, with D perhaps matching TRBD1 or TRBD2 (6 bases each). V was cut by 4 bases and J by 6 bases, with 13 bases left in between. This CDR3 has 13 amino acids. Germline CDR1 is MDHEN and CDR2 is SYDVKM. CDR3: CASSWGALSEQYF. CDR3 coding DNA: TGTGCCAGCAGTTGGGGGGCCCTCTCCGAGCAGTACTTC.

This clonotype was observed a handful of times. A much larger clone lies a single base off, so this may be a read error. V gene TRBV6-1 combines with J gene TRBJ1-2, with D uncertain. The germline gives CDR1 MNHNS, CDR2 SASEGT. CDR3 length equals 11 residues. V dropped 5 bases and J dropped 6 bases, with 7 bases sitting between them. CDR3 sequence (DNA): TGTGCCAGCAGTCAGCGGAATGGCTACACCTTC. Translated: CASSQRNGYTF.

The V gene is TRBV6-1, the J gene TRBJ2-3, with a weak D call TRBD1 (6 bases). Per the germline V gene, CDR1 is MNHNS and CDR2 is SASEGT. The CDR3 has 16 residues. The V end lost 5 bases, the J end lost 0 bases, and 15 bases lay between the germline ends. The CDR3 spells CASSHPPGASTDTQYF. The CDR3 DNA follows: TGTGCCAGCAGTCACCCCCCAGGGGCTAGCACAGATACGCAGTATTTT.

Comment on this clonotype: The junction departs from germline at one end; a sequencing error may be responsible. This chain connects TRBV4-2 to TRBJ1-1; possibly TRBD1 for D (5 bases). Germline V CDR1 and CDR2: LGHNA, YNFKEQ. The CDR3 is made up of 15 amino acids. As DNA, the CDR3 is TGTGCCAGCGGCCAAGATCGTGGGGGGAACACTGAAGCTTTCTTT. It yields the protein CASGQDRGGNTEAFF.

The chain combines TRBV7-2 with TRBJ1-2; 11 positions agree with TRBD1. Germline CDR1 and CDR2: SGHTA and FQGNSA. Unmatched junction bases numbered 6, after V lost 3 bases and J lost 6 bases. The CDR3 is 15 residues long. The DNA for the CDR3 is TGTGCCAGCAGCTTCCCGGACAGGGGGCTGAATGGCTACACCTTC. It yields the protein CASSFPDRGLNGYTF.

The DNA for the CDR3 is TGTGCCATCAGCCCAGACAGGGGGAGTTCACCCCTCCACTTT. The encoded protein is CAISPDRGSSPLHF. This chain links TRBV10-3 with TRBJ1-6, with TRBD1 matching over 9 bases. The ends lost 6 bases at V and 9 bases at J; junction bases unmatched: 6. Germline V gene lookup returns CDR1 ENHRY and CDR2 SYGVKD. The CDR3 totals 14 residues.